The clone carrying this TCR beta chain was counted a few times. The CDR3 consists of 16 residues. The germline V gene encodes CDR1 LNHDA and CDR2 SQIVND (reference sequence). With 6 bases clipped from V and 5 bases from J, the junction kept 7 bases outside the gene matches. The data stem from a study of blood T cell repertoires in COVID-19. Study context: Some COVID-19 samples were acute and others convalescent; all came from the United States, Italy and Spain. T cells, B-cell-depleted T cells, or PBMCs provided the cDNA or gDNA that served as material.

As originally analysed: Reference gene primer amplification gave nucleated cell count estimates. Some clones are missing from TCRdb's copy, which holds only in-frame ones; the method was immunoSEQ multiplex PCR. The D gene and trimming were derived from the DNA, and the V and J assignments and clone size from that table. The table has a few hundred thousand clones, approximately 79% seen once; the top ten hold roughly 5%. Material: peripheral blood. V is TRBV19 and J is TRBJ2-1; 13 bases agree with TRBD2. The receptor's source is a human donor in a cohort sampled during active COVID-19. CDR3 sequence reads: CASRRLAGGTNNEQFF. Here the CDR3 DNA reads TGTGCCAGTAGGCGACTAGCGGGAGGAACTAACAATGAGCAGTTCTTC.